This entry lists 3 T cell receptor beta chains sequenced from one sample in a study of human T cells and chemical hapten exposure. TCRdb itself ran the 5' RACE reads through MiXCR, one entry per CDR3 protein. The data show about 81,000 distinct CDR3 sequences, with roughly 7.7% seen just once and under 3% held by the top ten. The study extracted total RNA from unfractionated whole blood. All receptors derive from a male donor in good health.

A few counts support this clonotype. The gene calls are TRBV7-9 and TRBJ2-5, with a tentative D call TRBD1 (5 bases). Trimming took 6 bases from V and 0 from J, leaving 11 bases between them. CDR1 is SEHNR and CDR2 is FQNEAQ in the germline V gene (reference sequence). The CDR3 is 14 amino acids. The CDR3 here is CASRTAPYQETQYF. CDR3 nucleotide sequence: TGTGCCAGCAGGACAGCGCCGTACCAAGAGACCCAGTACTTC. The full variable domain, with the rest looked up from reference TRBV7-9 and TRBJ2-5, is DTGVSQNPRHKITKRGQNVTFRCDPISEHNRLYWYRQTLGQGPEFLTYFQNEAQLEKSRLLSDRFSAERPKGSFSTLEIQRTEQGDSAMYLCASRTAPYQETQYFGPGTRLLVL.

The V call is TRBV20-1, the J call TRBJ2-7; D may be TRBD2 (6 bases). CDR3 size: 10 residues. Deletions cut 3 bases from V and 7 bases from J, with 7 bases between. Germline V lookup: CDR1 DFQATT, CDR2 SNEGSKA (reference sequence). The CDR3 nucleotides read TGCAGTGCTAGGCGGGAAGAGCAGTACTTC. Translated, it gives CSARREEQYF.

This clonotype showed up many times. The chain recombines TRBV7-8 with TRBJ1-4; D gene uncertain. Germline-derived CDR1 and CDR2 are SGHVS and FQNEAQ. The CDR3 totals 16 residues. Trimming removed 4 bases at V and 0 bases at J, with 12 bases between. The CDR3 loop is CASSSRWMATNEKLFF. CDR3 in DNA: TGTGCCAGCAGCTCCCGTTGGATGGCAACTAATGAAAAACTGTTTTTT.